This T cell receptor beta chain was documented in a study of blood T cell repertoires in COVID-19. Trimming pared 5 bases from V and 3 bases from J, leaving 12 bases between. CDR1 and CDR2 (germline): SEHNR, FQNEAQ (reference sequence). The CDR3 is 14 residues long. The assay was immunoSEQ multiplex PCR, and TCRdb's table has in-frame clones only and misses some. The sample yields around 470,000 clones, 89% seen once. The sequencing input was peripheral blood. V gene TRBV7-9 combines with J gene TRBJ2-3, with D possibly TRBD2 on 6 matching bases. The TCR comes from a man between 18 and 29 years old with COVID-19, enrolled during active disease. CDR3 region: CASSPRDFTDTQYF. The CDR3 coding sequence is TGTGCCAGCAGCCCCCGGGACTTTACAGATACGCAGTATTTT. Full variable domain (outside the CDR3, taken from reference TRBV7-9 and TRBJ2-3): DTGVSQNPRHKITKRGQNVTFRCDPISEHNRLYWYRQTLGQGPEFLTYFQNEAQLEKSRLLSDRFSAERPKGSFSTLEIQRTEQGDSAMYLCASSPRDFTDTQYFGPGTRLTVL.